This TCR beta chain was sequenced during a study of siplizumab effects on memory and regulatory T cells. Study conclusions and caveats: Siplizumab produced a significant reduction in alloreactive sequences that were traceable to unstimulated CD4+ memory cells.

The assay was immunoSEQ multiplex PCR, and TCRdb's table has in-frame clones only and misses some. The repertoire holds more than 95,000 clones, with roughly 94% as singletons. This clone was detected only once. Its target is not known. V was clipped by 3 bases and J by 4 bases, with 10 bases between them. Germline CDR1 SGHDT, CDR2 YYEEEE. This CDR3 comprises 13 residues. The rearrangement uses TRBV5-6 and TRBJ1-2, with TRBD1 as a possible D gene (5 bases). This clonotype was obtained from a human donor in good health. The specimen sequenced was non-Treg CD4+ T cells sorted from blood. CDR3 sequence: CASSSQGLYGYTF. In DNA form, the CDR3 reads TGTGCCAGCAGCTCCCAGGGTCTCTATGGCTACACCTTC.